The 8 T cell receptor beta chains given below trace back to one sample, sequenced in a study of cytomegalovirus exposure and HLA in healthy donors. The PCR contained 60 Vbeta and 13 Jbeta primers. Only in-frame clones appear in the TCRdb table, and some are missing; sequencing was by immunoSEQ multiplex PCR. The sample has 100,000 to 150,000 clones, roughly 70% seen once. The sample comprised PBMCs. These receptors were obtained from a man aged 35 to 55 in good health and CMV-seropositive.

The chain has TRBV30 and TRBJ1-4; 10 positions agree with TRBD1. Trimming at V came to 1 base and at J to 5 bases, leaving 10 bases not matched to a gene. Germline-derived CDR1 and CDR2 are GTSNPN and SVGIG (reference sequence). The CDR3 sequence is 17 residues long. The CDR3 is CAWSDRQGALQNEKLFF. The CDR3 DNA sequence: TGTGCCTGGAGTGATCGACAGGGGGCCCTTCAAAATGAAAAACTGTTTTTT. Supplemented by reference TRBV30 and TRBJ1-4, the full variable domain reads SQTIHQWPATLVQPVGSPLSLECTVEGTSNPNLYWYRQAAGRGLQLLFYSVGIGQISSEVPQNLSASRPQDRQFILSSKKLLLSDSGFYLCAWSDRQGALQNEKLFFGSGTQLSVL.

This clone has only a few counts. V and J are TRBV18 and TRBJ1-2; perhaps TRBD1 as D (5 bases). V was pared by 3 bases and J by 1 base, with 9 bases between. Germline V gives CDR1 KGHSH, CDR2 LQKENI. The CDR3 totals 14 residues. The CDR3 DNA sequence: TGTGCCAGCTCACCTCCGACAGTTAACTATGGCTACACCTTC. Encoded protein: CASSPPTVNYGYTF.

The chain links TRBV27 to TRBJ2-6; possible D gene TRBD1, 6 bases. The CDR3 has 14 residues. Germline-derived CDR1 and CDR2 are MNHEY and SMNVEV (reference sequence). Trimming took off 5 bases at V and 1 base at J, with 6 bases between the two ends. As DNA, the CDR3 is TGTGCCAGCAGTGGGACATCTGGGGCCAACGTCCTGACTTTC. Its protein product is CASSGTSGANVLTF.

The gene calls are TRBV29-1 and TRBJ2-2, with unresolved D. V was clipped by 5 bases and J by 2 bases, with 12 bases between them. The length of the CDR3 is 14 residues. The germline CDR1 and CDR2 sequences are SQVTM and ANQGSEA. The CDR3 bases are TGCAGCGTTTTCCTCATACATAACACCGGGGAGCTGTTTTTT. Translated, it gives CSVFLIHNTGELFF.

This chain joins TRBV6-1 and TRBJ2-1, with D hard to call. This CDR3 contains 13 residues. With 2 bases removed from V and 8 bases from J, the gap between germline ends came to 10 bases. CDR1 is MNHNS, CDR2 SASEGT, per germline. The DNA for the CDR3 is TGTGCCAGCAGTGAAAGGCCTCGGGATGAGCAGTTCTTC. As protein: CASSERPRDEQFF.

This chain connects TRBV15 to TRBJ1-5; D might be TRBD1 (5 bases). Germline loops: CDR1 LNHNV, CDR2 YYDKDF (reference sequence). The CDR3 length is 17 residues. The V and J ends lost 0 bases and 3 bases respectively, with 15 bases between them. CDR3 coding DNA: TGTGCCACCAGCAGAGAGGAGAACAGGTGGTACAATCAGCCCCAGCATTTT. Translating it yields CATSREENRWYNQPQHF.

V and J are TRBV27 and TRBJ1-5, with D possibly TRBD1 on 5 matching bases. Germline V gives CDR1 MNHEY, CDR2 SMNVEV (reference sequence). V was clipped by 4 bases and J by 1 base, with 14 bases between them. The CDR3 covers 16 residues. The CDR3 region is CASSSPRAGSNQPQHF. The CDR3 coding sequence is TGTGCCAGCAGTTCACCGCGTGCAGGGAGCAATCAGCCCCAGCATTTT.

The J gene is TRBJ2-3, the V gene TRBV5-1; D is unclear. Germline V lookup: CDR1 SGHRS, CDR2 YFSETQ. With 10 bases removed from V and 0 bases from J, the gap between germline ends came to 18 bases. This CDR3 comprises 15 residues. The CDR3 DNA is TGCGCCTCCACTAACTCTTGGCCTAGCACAGATACGCAGTATTTT. Amino acids: CASTNSWPSTDTQYF.